The clone carrying this T cell receptor (beta chain) was seen repeatedly, ten times or more. Its antigen is still unknown. Germline-derived CDR1 and CDR2 are SSHAT and FNYEAQ (reference sequence). CDR3 length equals 14 residues. Trimming left V 5 bases short and J 5 bases short, with 15 bases between. The sample comes from a study of early T cells in non-severe SARS-CoV-2 infection. The wider study: The study sequenced bulk RNA from unsorted whole blood, with chains unpaired. Whole-study results and caveats: VDJdb matching skewed toward anti-spike CD8 responses, missing private and CD4 specificities.

As part of library construction, unique molecular identifiers were attached to individual cDNA molecules. TCRdb redid the calling of the 5' RACE reads with MiXCR, one entry per CDR3 protein. The top ten clones hold about 15% of a sample with about 21,000 distinct CDR3 sequences, 5% to 6% of them seen once. The receptor was derived from an adult who was a healthcare worker with PCR-confirmed SARS-CoV-2 infection or an uninfected control (not recorded which). The chain carries TRBV7-7 and TRBJ2-5, with a tentative D call TRBD1 (6 bases). Sequenced here: whole blood, sampled at baseline. The CDR3 spells CASSIEQGFETQYF. For the CDR3, the DNA is TGTGCCAGCAGCATTGAGCAGGGGTTCGAGACCCAGTACTTC.